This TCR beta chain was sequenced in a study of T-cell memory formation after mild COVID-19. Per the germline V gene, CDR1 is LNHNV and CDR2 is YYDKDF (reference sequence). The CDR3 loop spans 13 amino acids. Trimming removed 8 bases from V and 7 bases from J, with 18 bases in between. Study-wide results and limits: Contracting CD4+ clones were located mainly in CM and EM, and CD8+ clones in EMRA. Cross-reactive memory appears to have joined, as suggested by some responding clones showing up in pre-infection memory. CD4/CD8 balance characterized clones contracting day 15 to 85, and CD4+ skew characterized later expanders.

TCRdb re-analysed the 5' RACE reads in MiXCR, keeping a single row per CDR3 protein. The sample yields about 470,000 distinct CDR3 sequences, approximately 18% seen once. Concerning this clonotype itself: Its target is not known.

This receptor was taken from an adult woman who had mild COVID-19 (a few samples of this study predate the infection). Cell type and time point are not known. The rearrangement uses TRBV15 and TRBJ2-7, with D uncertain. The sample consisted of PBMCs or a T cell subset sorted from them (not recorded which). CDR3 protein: CATGDNSGIEQYF. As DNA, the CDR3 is TGTGCCACCGGTGACAACTCAGGTATTGAGCAGTACTTC.